This passage covers 10 T cell receptor beta chains from one sample sequenced in a study of shared clonotypes between healthy human individuals. Clones were sequenced by immunoSEQ multiplex PCR, and TCRdb holds only the in-frame ones, with some missing. The sample includes about 2.4 million clones, under 95% of them seen just once. Sequencing used naive CD4+ T cells from PBMCs. Stated subset: CD45RA+ positively selected. The receptor set was obtained from a man younger than 35 in good health. Some clones in this sample may be carry-over from other donors' samples.

The genes are TRBV30 and TRBJ2-7, with D possibly matching TRBD1 (5 bases). This CDR3 spans 12 amino acids. The V end lost 0 bases, the J end lost 12 bases, and 15 bases lay between the germline ends. Per germline, CDR1 GTSNPN and CDR2 SVGIG (reference sequence). For the CDR3, the DNA is TGTGCCTGGAGTGTACGGTGGGGCCGTGGGTACTTC. It codes for CAWSVRWGRGYF.

The rearrangement uses TRBV5-1 and TRBJ2-5; perhaps D is TRBD1 or TRBD2 (6 bases each). V dropped 0 bases and J dropped 4 bases, with 13 bases sitting between them. This CDR3 has 15 residues. From germline, CDR1 is SGHRS and CDR2 YFSETQ. CDR3 protein: CASSLGGGTVETQYF. The CDR3 DNA reads TGCGCCAGCAGCTTGGGAGGGGGGACCGTAGAGACCCAGTACTTC. Full variable domain (remainder filled in from reference TRBV5-1 and TRBJ2-5): KAGVTQTPRYLIKTRGQQVTLSCSPISGHRSVSWYQQTPGQGLQFLFEYFSETQRNKGNFPGRFSGRQFSNSRSEMNVSTLELGDSALYLCASSLGGGTVETQYFGPGTRLLVL.

This chain links TRBV5-4 with TRBJ2-7, with D perhaps matching TRBD1 (6 bases). The CDR3 covers 12 residues. CDR1 and CDR2 (germline): SGHNT, YYREEE (reference sequence). V gave up 3 bases and J gave up 7 bases, with 11 bases separating them. The CDR3 DNA reads as TGTGCCAGCAGCTCCCAGGGGTGGGAGCAGTACTTC. Amino acid sequence: CASSSQGWEQYF.

The gene calls are TRBV6-5 and TRBJ1-5, with 10 positions matching TRBD1. Losses at the gene ends were 6 bases for V and 6 bases for J; bases not matched to a gene: 5. Germline V gene lookup returns CDR1 MNHEY and CDR2 SVGAGI. The CDR3 sequence is 14 residues long. The CDR3 protein is CASSSGQGGQPQHF. The CDR3 DNA reads as TGTGCCAGCAGCTCAGGACAGGGGGGTCAGCCCCAGCATTTT.

This chain connects TRBV19 to TRBJ2-2; D is unresolved. The V gene lost 7 bases and the J gene lost 5 bases, with 14 bases spanning the gap. The CDR3 loop spans 14 amino acids. In germline, CDR1 is LNHDA, CDR2 SQIVND (reference sequence). DNA for the CDR3: TGTGCCAGTACGCTGGACGATAGGACCGGGGAGCTGTTTTTT. It yields the protein CASTLDDRTGELFF.

This sequence joins TRBV5-4 and TRBJ1-2; 9 positions match TRBD1. This CDR3 contains 15 residues. CDR1 SGHNT and CDR2 YYREEE come from the germline V gene (reference sequence). The ends lost 3 bases at V and 3 bases at J; junction bases unmatched: 6. The CDR3 loop is CASSSRDREDYGYTF. DNA of the CDR3: TGTGCCAGCAGCTCCCGGGACAGGGAGGACTATGGCTACACCTTC.

The rearrangement links TRBV11-1 to TRBJ2-1, with D uncertain. CDR3 length: 15 amino acids. Germline V lookup: CDR1 SGHAT, CDR2 FQDESV (reference sequence). The ends were cut back, 5 bases at V and 0 bases at J, with 11 bases in the middle. The CDR3 region has the DNA TGTGCCAGCAGCGACCGATTTAGCTCCTACAATGAGCAGTTCTTC. As protein: CASSDRFSSYNEQFF.

The chain recombines TRBV25-1 with TRBJ1-5; 10 positions agree with TRBD1. The V and J ends lost 4 bases and 6 bases, in that order; junction bases with no gene match: 6. Germline values: CDR1 MGHDK, CDR2 SYGVNS. The length of the CDR3 is 15 residues. CDR3 sequence (DNA): TGTGCCAGCAGTGGAGGAAGGGACAGGGGTCAGCCCCAGCATTTT. It translates to CASSGGRDRGQPQHF.

The chain joins TRBV7-6 to TRBJ2-6; D is unclear. The CDR3 is made up of 16 amino acids. Per the germline V gene, CDR1 is SGHVS and CDR2 is FNYEAQ. Trimming cost V 2 bases and J 0 bases, with 8 bases left between them. DNA of the CDR3: TGTGCCAGCAGCTTAATGGCCTCCTCTGGGGCCAACGTCCTGACTTTC. Its translation: CASSLMASSGANVLTF.

This chain links TRBV4-3 with TRBJ2-3, with unresolved D. Germline CDR1 is LGHNA and CDR2 is YSLEER. The CDR3 is made up of 14 amino acids. V lost 0 bases and J 2 bases, leaving 6 bases between the germline ends. The CDR3 sequence: CASSQDRFTDTQYF. The CDR3 DNA sequence: TGCGCCAGCAGCCAAGACAGATTCACAGATACGCAGTATTTT.